Presented here are 19 T cell receptor beta chains from one specimen sequenced in a study of shared clonotypes between healthy human individuals. Naive CD8 cells lacked CD45RO, underwent positive selection for CCR7 and left out terminally differentiated effector memory CD45RA+ cells. Measured with immunoSEQ multiplex PCR; TCRdb has only the in-frame clones, and not every one. Among around 1.9 million clones listed, 85% to 95% were seen once. Sequencing was carried out using naive CD8+ T cells from PBMCs. The receptors were sampled from a man aged 18 to 29 in good health. Some clones in this sample may be carry-over from other donors' samples.

The chain combines TRBV7-9 with TRBJ2-3; 8 bases agree with TRBD2. The junction had 10 bases not matched to a gene; V was cut back by 7 bases and J by 1 base. The V gene's germline CDR1 is SEHNR and CDR2 FQNEAQ (reference sequence). The CDR3 runs to 16 residues. CDR3 protein: CASNKAPLAGTDTQYF. The CDR3 region has the DNA TGTGCCAGCAACAAGGCCCCACTAGCGGGCACAGATACGCAGTATTTT.

This chain connects TRBV9 to TRBJ2-5; 10 bases agree with TRBD2. CDR1 is SGDLS, CDR2 YYNGEE, per germline. The CDR3 is 17 residues long. The trim removed 0 bases at V and 5 bases at J, leaving 10 bases unmatched. The CDR3, as DNA: TGTGCCAGCAGCGTAGACCCCGGGACTAGCGATTTCGAGACCCAGTACTTC. Its translation: CASSVDPGTSDFETQYF. The whole variable domain, remainder taken from reference TRBV9 and TRBJ2-5, is DSGVTQTPKHLITATGQRVTLRCSPRSGDLSVYWYQQSLDQGLQFLIQYYNGEERAKGNILERFSAQQFPDLHSELNLSSLELGDSALYFCASSVDPGTSDFETQYFGPGTRLLVL.

The V gene is TRBV13, the J gene TRBJ1-4; 7 bases fit TRBD1. Unmatched junction bases numbered 4, after V lost 0 bases and J lost 3 bases. The CDR3 has 16 residues. The V gene's germline CDR1 is PRHDT and CDR2 FYEKMQ (reference sequence). The CDR3 region is CASSLGHGTANEKLFF. The CDR3 nucleotides are TGTGCCAGCAGCTTAGGCCACGGGACAGCTAATGAAAAACTGTTTTTT.

The V and J genes are TRBV30 and TRBJ1-1; weak D call: TRBD1 (6 bases). The CDR3 length is 15 residues. V lost 7 bases and J lost 0, with 18 bases in between. Germline assignment: CDR1 GTSNPN and CDR2 SVGIG (reference sequence). The CDR3 nucleotides read TGTGCCTTGTGGGGGCCATTTACATTGAACACTGAAGCTTTCTTT. Its translation: CALWGPFTLNTEAFF. The variable domain in full, with the rest retrieved from reference TRBV30 and TRBJ1-1, is SQTIHQWPATLVQPVGSPLSLECTVEGTSNPNLYWYRQAAGRGLQLLFYSVGIGQISSEVPQNLSASRPQDRQFILSSKKLLLSDSGFYLCALWGPFTLNTEAFFGQGTRLTVV.

As regards this clone: The sample holds other DNA sequences that translate to the same CDR3. The rearrangement uses TRBV5-1 and TRBJ2-2; D not certain. This CDR3 comprises 11 residues. The germline V gene encodes CDR1 SGHRS and CDR2 YFSETQ. V shed 2 bases and J shed 5 bases, with 1 base lying between them. The CDR3 nucleotides are TGCGCCAGCAGCTTTACCGGGGAGCTGTTTTTT. Protein: CASSFTGELFF. The full variable domain, rest sourced from reference TRBV5-1 and TRBJ2-2, is KAGVTQTPRYLIKTRGQQVTLSCSPISGHRSVSWYQQTPGQGLQFLFEYFSETQRNKGNFPGRFSGRQFSNSRSEMNVSTLELGDSALYLCASSFTGELFFGEGSRLTVL.

V and J are TRBV7-7 and TRBJ2-5; D is undetermined. Looked up from germline, CDR1 is SSHAT and CDR2 is FNYEAQ (reference sequence). Deletions cut 6 bases from V and 3 bases from J, with 11 bases between. CDR3 length: 13 residues. CDR3 sequence reads: CASRNVPEETQYF. The CDR3 coding sequence is TGTGCCAGCAGAAACGTACCCGAAGAGACCCAGTACTTC.

V and J are TRBV19 and TRBJ1-1, with D possibly matching TRBD1 (6 bases). Germline V CDR1 and CDR2: LNHDA, SQIVND (reference sequence). The germline V and J ends were trimmed by 1 base and 7 bases, with 19 bases remaining between them. This CDR3 spans 16 amino acids. CDR3 amino acids: CASSIGWSGGRNEAFF. The CDR3 DNA follows: TGTGCCAGTAGTATAGGGTGGAGCGGGGGGCGGAATGAAGCTTTCTTT.

The chain combines TRBV6-1 with TRBJ2-1; 16 bases are a match to TRBD2. The CDR3 totals 19 residues. CDR1 and CDR2 (germline): MNHNS, SASEGT. J was trimmed by 2 bases and V by 4 bases; bases with no gene match: 8. The DNA for the CDR3 is TGTGCCAGCAGTGGACAATACGGGACTAGCGGGAGGGCCTACAATGAGCAGTTCTTC. Translated: CASSGQYGTSGRAYNEQFF.

V gene TRBV2 combines with J gene TRBJ1-5; D gene unclear. There are 17 residues in the CDR3. Germline V lookup: CDR1 SNHLY, CDR2 FYNNEI. V lost 4 bases to trimming and J lost 2 bases, with 18 bases between them. This CDR3 reads CASSARPGISGNQPQHF. The CDR3 DNA reads TGTGCCAGCAGTGCCAGGCCGGGGATCTCGGGCAATCAGCCCCAGCATTTT.

The chain couples TRBV5-5 to TRBJ2-3; maybe TRBD2 (6 bases). CDR3 length: 15 amino acids. CDR1 and CDR2 from the germline V gene are SGHKS and YYEKEE (reference sequence). V was clipped by 1 base and J by 0 bases, with 9 bases between them. The CDR3 sequence: CASSLSGPSTDTQYF. The CDR3 DNA follows: TGTGCCAGCAGCTTGAGCGGGCCTAGCACAGATACGCAGTATTTT.

The chain recombines TRBV18 with TRBJ2-1, with D maybe TRBD2 (5 bases). Germline lookup yields CDR1 KGHSH and CDR2 LQKENI. The CDR3 is 17 amino acids. The V gene lost 0 bases and the J gene lost 3 bases, with 15 bases spanning the gap. The CDR3 DNA sequence: TGTGCCAGCTCACCACCGGAAGGGTGGAGGAGCTACAATGAGCAGTTCTTC. Protein sequence: CASSPPEGWRSYNEQFF.

The genes are TRBV5-1 and TRBJ2-1, with TRBD1 matching 8 bases. V trimming: 2 bases; J trimming: 7 bases; junction bases outside the gene matches: 11. CDR1 is SGHRS, CDR2 YFSETQ, per germline. The CDR3 contains 16 residues. This chain's CDR3 is CASSFTPGQVGNEQFF. CDR3 sequence (DNA): TGCGCCAGCAGCTTTACACCGGGACAGGTGGGGAATGAGCAGTTCTTC.

V and J are TRBV13 and TRBJ2-7; D assignment may be TRBD1 or TRBD2 (5 bases each). Germline CDR1 is PRHDT and CDR2 is FYEKMQ (reference sequence). The length of the CDR3 is 13 residues. The V and J ends lost 5 bases and 3 bases respectively, with 11 bases between them. CDR3 nucleotide sequence: TGTGCCAGCAGCACAGGTGGGGGCTACGAGCAGTACTTC. Translation gives CASSTGGGYEQYF.

The CDR3 DNA follows: TGTGCCAGCAGCTTAGGCCGACAGGGGGTTTTTGGTACGCAGTATTTT. Amino acid sequence: CASSLGRQGVFGTQYF. J is TRBJ2-3 and V is TRBV11-2; 9 bases agree with TRBD1. Germline trimming cut 1 base from V and 8 bases from J; bases unmatched to any gene: 10. The CDR3 consists of 16 residues. Per the germline V gene, CDR1 is SGHAT and CDR2 is FQNNGV.

V and J are TRBV6-6 and TRBJ2-7; 7 bases agree with TRBD1. V trimming: 8 bases; J trimming: 4 bases; junction bases outside the gene matches: 14. CDR3 length: 15 amino acids. Germline CDR1 reads MNHNY; CDR2 reads SVGAGI (reference sequence). This CDR3 is CASSFELQGSYEQYF. CDR3 DNA sequence: TGTGCCAGCTCGTTTGAATTACAGGGGTCATACGAGCAGTACTTC.

The chain couples TRBV28 to TRBJ2-7; a weak D match, TRBD1 (6 bases). CDR3 length: 15 residues. Trimming left V 6 bases short and J 8 bases short, with 23 bases between. Germline CDR1 MDHEN, CDR2 SYDVKM. The DNA of the CDR3 is TGTGCCAGCAGACAGAACCGGGACACCCGAATCCAGCAGTACTTC. It is translated as CASRQNRDTRIQQYF.

This clone came up once. V usage is TRBV6-6 and J usage is TRBJ2-7; D is tentatively TRBD1 or TRBD2 (5 bases each). Germline CDR1 is MNHNY and CDR2 is SVGAGI (reference sequence). CDR3 length: 14 residues. Trimming pared 3 bases from V and 2 bases from J, leaving 11 bases between. CDR3 protein: CASSYGGIAYEQYF. The CDR3 DNA reads TGTGCCAGCAGTTATGGGGGAATTGCCTACGAGCAGTACTTC.

The chain combines TRBV7-2 with TRBJ2-1, with D possibly TRBD2 on 6 matching bases. From germline, CDR1 is SGHTA and CDR2 FQGNSA. This CDR3 is 12 amino acids long. V gave up 7 bases and J gave up 7 bases, with 11 bases separating them. In DNA form, the CDR3 reads TGTGCCAGCATCCTGGAGGGGAATGAGCAGTTCTTC. This gives the protein CASILEGNEQFF.

The chain joins TRBV4-2 to TRBJ1-2; 7 bases match TRBD1. The CDR3 consists of 14 residues. The trim removed 5 bases at V and 4 bases at J, leaving 7 bases unmatched. From germline, CDR1 is LGHNA and CDR2 YNFKEQ. This CDR3 is CASSETGDGYGYTF. The CDR3 DNA reads TGTGCCAGCAGCGAAACAGGGGATGGCTATGGCTACACCTTC.